This T cell receptor (beta chain) originates from a study of CD8 T cells in ankylosing spondylitis. A few counts support this clonotype. Antigen unknown. This CDR3 is built from 17 residues. V lost 5 bases and J 0 bases, leaving 14 bases between the germline ends. Germline V gene lookup returns CDR1 SGHTA and CDR2 FQGNSA. TCRdb re-called the 5' RACE reads with MiXCR, one entry per CDR3 protein. The data contain some 840,000 distinct CDR3 sequences, 10% to 15% of them singletons. Study-wide findings and caveats: Disease-linked clones bore a CD8+ phenotype and were relatively rare in peripheral blood. Typical of ankylosing spondylitis blood, it appeared, was a TCR beta motif of roughly eight highly homologous variants. Clones tied to disease were said to be significantly enriched in matched ankylosing spondylitis synovial fluid.

The source is a male donor with ankylosing spondylitis. The rearrangement links TRBV7-2 to TRBJ1-6; D is perhaps TRBD1 (6 bases). Sequencing was performed on blood, either unsorted or a sorted T cell fraction (not recorded which). The chain's CDR3 is CASSPLTGSSYNSPLHF. In DNA form, the CDR3 reads TGTGCCAGCAGCCCCCTAACAGGGAGCTCCTATAATTCACCCCTCCACTTT.